This TCR beta chain was sequenced during a study of CD8 T cells in ankylosing spondylitis. Study-wide findings and caveats: The study identified a TCR beta motif of roughly eight highly homologous variants that appeared characteristic of ankylosing spondylitis blood. CD8+ disease-linked clones were present at relatively low frequencies in blood. In the blood and synovial fluid of reactive arthritis, some motif variants had been previously reported.

Germline V gene lookup returns CDR1 SGHRS and CDR2 YFSETQ. Trimming cost V 2 bases and J 1 base; bases outside gene matches: 5. CDR3 length equals 16 residues. For TCR beta, libraries came from quantitative 5'-RACE with molecular barcodes. TCRdb re-analysed the 5' RACE reads in MiXCR, keeping a single row per CDR3 protein. The profile shows tens of thousands of distinct CDR3 sequences, around 25% of them singletons. This clonotype turned up a few times. Its antigen is unidentified. Input material: blood, either unsorted or a sorted T cell fraction (not recorded which). The source is a male donor with ankylosing spondylitis or in good health (not recorded which). The rearrangement joins TRBV5-1 to TRBJ2-5; 10 positions match TRBD2. CDR3 amino acids: CASSFSASGSQETQYF. The CDR3 coding sequence is TGCGCCAGCAGCTTTTCAGCTAGCGGGAGCCAAGAGACCCAGTACTTC.